This entry lists 19 T cell receptor beta chains sequenced from one sample in a study of control samples from healthy donors and cancer patients. The repertoire was sequenced with immunoSEQ multiplex PCR; TCRdb's copy has only in-frame clones and lacks some. The sample yields about 130,000 clones, around 94% seen once. Material: PBMCs. The receptors come from a man aged 55 to 70 with colorectal cancer.

The chain recombines TRBV18 with TRBJ2-5, with TRBD2 identical over 12 bases. J gave up 5 bases and V 5 bases, and 9 bases lay outside the gene matches. The CDR3 runs 16 residues. CDR1 is KGHSH, CDR2 LQKENI, per germline. The CDR3 protein is CASSSPSGGGTETQYF. In nucleotides, the CDR3 is TGTGCCAGCTCATCCCCTAGCGGGGGGGGAACGGAGACCCAGTACTTC.

The chain employs TRBV7-2 and TRBJ1-1; D is perhaps TRBD1 (5 bases). This CDR3 is built from 15 residues. V was shortened by 5 bases and J by 0 bases, with 13 bases between the two germline ends. CDR1 SGHTA and CDR2 FQGNSA come from the germline V gene. The DNA of the CDR3 is TGTGCCAGCAGCGTCGACGGGACCATGAACACTGAAGCTTTCTTT. The encoded protein is CASSVDGTMNTEAFF.

The chain links TRBV14 to TRBJ2-2; 7 bases are shared with TRBD2. Germline V gene lookup returns CDR1 SGHDN and CDR2 FVKESK. V gave up 4 bases and J gave up 1 base; unmatched junction bases: 6. The CDR3 is 16 residues long. CDR3 in amino acids: CASSRPTGGNTGELFF. The DNA of the CDR3 is TGTGCCAGCAGCCGGCCGACGGGGGGGAACACCGGGGAGCTGTTTTTT.

This clone was counted a single time. V is TRBV28 and J is TRBJ1-6; D might be TRBD1 (6 bases). The CDR3 totals 18 residues. The germline gives CDR1 MDHEN, CDR2 SYDVKM. The ends were cut back, 2 bases at V and 13 bases at J, with 27 bases in the middle. The DNA for the CDR3 is TGTGCCAGCAGTTTAAACCAGGTTAGAGACAGGCCGTTATCGCCCCTCCACTTT. It yields the protein CASSLNQVRDRPLSPLHF.

The chain employs TRBV10-1 and TRBJ2-1; 7 bases match TRBD1. The CDR3 contains 15 residues. CDR1 WNHNN and CDR2 SYGVQD come from the germline V gene (reference sequence). Losses at the gene ends were 6 bases for V and 6 bases for J; bases not matched to a gene: 11. The CDR3 reads CASRPSGQAGNEQFF. CDR3 DNA: TGCGCCAGCAGGCCCTCAGGACAGGCGGGCAATGAGCAGTTCTTC.

The rearrangement uses TRBV25-1 and TRBJ1-2; D not certain. The V and J ends lost 6 bases and 0 bases respectively, with 11 bases between them. This CDR3 has 14 amino acids. CDR1 and CDR2 from the germline V gene are MGHDK and SYGVNS. The CDR3 loop reads CASSWAGANYGYTF. The CDR3 region has the DNA TGTGCCAGCAGCTGGGCAGGAGCTAACTATGGCTACACCTTC.

The rearrangement joins TRBV3-1 (or the pseudogene TRBV3-2) to TRBJ1-2, with unresolved D. The V gene's germline CDR1 is LGHDT and CDR2 YNNKEL (reference sequence). The V gene lost 0 bases and the J gene lost 8 bases, with 7 bases spanning the gap. This CDR3 spans 12 amino acids. CDR3 DNA: TGTGCCAGCAGCCAAGATTTAAGGGGCTACACCTTC. It is translated as CASSQDLRGYTF.

V gene TRBV5-1 combines with J gene TRBJ1-1; D not resolved. This CDR3 has 14 amino acids. Germline CDR1 is SGHRS and CDR2 is YFSETQ. The V end was cut by 0 bases, the J end by 4 bases, with 10 bases between. The CDR3 bases are TGCGCCAGCAGCTTGGAGGGTCGGCGCACTGAAGCTTTCTTT. Encoded protein: CASSLEGRRTEAFF.

The V and J genes are TRBV6-6 and TRBJ1-6, with 7 nucleotides matching TRBD1. CDR3 size: 14 residues. Germline V gene data show CDR1 as MNHNY and CDR2 as SVGAGI (reference sequence). Trimming took 7 bases from V and 10 from J; bases not matched to a gene: 10. The CDR3 nucleotides read TGTGCCAGCAACCTTCAGCAGGGGGGATCACCCCTCCACTTT. Translated, it gives CASNLQQGGSPLHF.

This chain uses TRBV5-4 with TRBJ1-6, with 8 bases that match TRBD1. The CDR3 is 15 amino acids. Germline CDR1 and CDR2: SGHNT and YYREEE (reference sequence). Losses at the gene ends were 4 bases for V and 7 bases for J; bases not matched to a gene: 7. The DNA for the CDR3 is TGTGCCAGCAGCCCGTGGACAGGGAAGAATTCACCCCTCCACTTT. Its translation is CASSPWTGKNSPLHF.

This sequence joins TRBV24-1 and TRBJ2-3; D not resolved. Trimming shortened V by 4 bases and J by 1 base, and 5 bases separated the two germline ends. The CDR3 is made up of 13 amino acids. CDR1 KGHDR and CDR2 SFDVKD come from the germline V gene. The CDR3 nucleotides are TGTGCCACCAGTGACGTGGGCACAGATACGCAGTATTTT. Translation gives CATSDVGTDTQYF.

The rearrangement links TRBV30 to TRBJ2-5; 7 nucleotides line up with TRBD2. The CDR3 length is 10 residues. Per the germline V gene, CDR1 is GTSNPN and CDR2 is SVGIG (reference sequence). DNA of the CDR3: TGTGCGGGAGGGGAAGAGACCCAGTACTTC. Translated, it gives CAGGEETQYF.

The gene calls are TRBV5-1 and TRBJ1-3, with D unresolved. The CDR3 length is 14 residues. Germline loops: CDR1 SGHRS, CDR2 YFSETQ. V gave up 5 bases and J gave up 0 bases, with 9 bases separating them. The CDR3 loop reads CASRMGSSGNTIYF. CDR3 sequence (DNA): TGCGCCAGCAGGATGGGGAGCTCTGGAAACACCATATATTTT. Filled out from reference TRBV5-1 and TRBJ1-3, the complete variable domain reads KAGVTQTPRYLIKTRGQQVTLSCSPISGHRSVSWYQQTPGQGLQFLFEYFSETQRNKGNFPGRFSGRQFSNSRSEMNVSTLELGDSALYLCASRMGSSGNTIYFGEGSWLTVV.

J is TRBJ1-1 and V is TRBV29-1; 7 nucleotides align to TRBD1. The CDR3 contains 13 residues. The germline CDR1 and CDR2 sequences are SQVTM and ANQGSEA. V dropped 7 bases and J dropped 0; count of bases not matched to a gene: 5. CDR3 DNA: TGCAGCGCTTCGGGACAGATGAACACTGAAGCTTTCTTT. This gives the protein CSASGQMNTEAFF. Supplemented by reference TRBV29-1 and TRBJ1-1, the full variable domain reads SAVISQKPSRDICQRGTSLTIQCQVDSQVTMMFWYRQQPGQSLTLIATANQGSEATYESGFVIDKFPISRPNLTFSTLTVSNMSPEDSSIYLCSASGQMNTEAFFGQGTRLTVV.

The CDR3 bases are TGTGCCAGCAGCCGTGCGTATACGCAGTATTTT. It yields the protein CASSRAYTQYF. The rearrangement joins TRBV5-6 to TRBJ2-3; D unclear. V was shortened by 4 bases and J by 7 bases, with 7 bases between the two germline ends. Germline loops: CDR1 SGHDT, CDR2 YYEEEE. CDR3 length: 11 amino acids.

This sequence joins TRBV28 and TRBJ1-2, with no clear D. Trimming stripped 8 bases from V and 4 bases from J, with 17 bases between. Looked up from germline, CDR1 is MDHEN and CDR2 is SYDVKM. The CDR3 is 14 amino acids. The CDR3 DNA sequence: TGTGCCAGCTGGCCAGCGGGGAGCTCCTATGGCTACACCTTC. This encodes CASWPAGSSYGYTF.

The chain links TRBV4-3 to TRBJ2-7, with 7 bases matching TRBD2. The trim removed 1 base at V and 0 bases at J, leaving 6 bases unmatched. The CDR3 consists of 16 residues. Germline V gene lookup returns CDR1 LGHNA and CDR2 YSLEER. This CDR3 is CASSQGSSGASYEQYF. CDR3 nucleotide sequence: TGCGCCAGCAGCCAAGGTTCCAGCGGGGCCTCCTACGAGCAGTACTTC.

This rearrangement joins TRBV5-5 to TRBJ1-5; 9 nucleotides agree with TRBD1. CDR1 is SGHKS, CDR2 YYEKEE, per germline (reference sequence). J was trimmed by 3 bases and V by 4 bases; bases with no gene match: 8. This CDR3 is 16 amino acids long. The CDR3 bases are TGTGCCAGCAGCCCGGACAGGGGATTCAACAATCAGCCCCAGCATTTT. Residues: CASSPDRGFNNQPQHF.

The chain links TRBV7-9 to TRBJ1-1; the match to TRBD1 covers 9 bases. The germline CDR1 and CDR2 sequences are SEHNR and FQNEAQ (reference sequence). Losses at the gene ends were 5 bases for V and 2 bases for J; bases not matched to a gene: 6. The length of the CDR3 is 15 residues. This CDR3 reads CASSVQGASNTEAFF. CDR3 coding DNA: TGTGCCAGCAGCGTACAGGGGGCTTCAAACACTGAAGCTTTCTTT.